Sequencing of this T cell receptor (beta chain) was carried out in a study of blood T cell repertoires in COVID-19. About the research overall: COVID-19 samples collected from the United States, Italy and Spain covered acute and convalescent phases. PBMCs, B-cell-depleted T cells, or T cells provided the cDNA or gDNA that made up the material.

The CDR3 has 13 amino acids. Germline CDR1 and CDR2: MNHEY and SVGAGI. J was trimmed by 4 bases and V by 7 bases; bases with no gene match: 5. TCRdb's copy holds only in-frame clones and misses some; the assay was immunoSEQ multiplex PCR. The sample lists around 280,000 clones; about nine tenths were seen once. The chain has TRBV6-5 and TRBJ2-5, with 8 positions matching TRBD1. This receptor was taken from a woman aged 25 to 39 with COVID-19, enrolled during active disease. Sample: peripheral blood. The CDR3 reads CASTRTGRETQYF. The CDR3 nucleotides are TGTGCCAGCACCAGGACAGGGCGAGAGACCCAGTACTTC.